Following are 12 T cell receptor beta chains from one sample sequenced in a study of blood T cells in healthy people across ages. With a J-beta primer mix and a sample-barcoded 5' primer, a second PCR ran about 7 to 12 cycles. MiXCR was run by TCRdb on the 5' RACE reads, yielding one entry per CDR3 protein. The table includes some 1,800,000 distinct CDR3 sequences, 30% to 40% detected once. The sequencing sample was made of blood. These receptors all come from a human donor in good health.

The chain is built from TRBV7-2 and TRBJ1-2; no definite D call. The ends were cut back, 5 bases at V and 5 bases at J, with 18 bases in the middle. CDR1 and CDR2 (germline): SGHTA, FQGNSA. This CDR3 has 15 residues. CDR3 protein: CASSAGLRVPYGYTF. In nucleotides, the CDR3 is TGTGCCAGCAGCGCCGGACTGAGGGTGCCGTATGGCTACACCTTC.

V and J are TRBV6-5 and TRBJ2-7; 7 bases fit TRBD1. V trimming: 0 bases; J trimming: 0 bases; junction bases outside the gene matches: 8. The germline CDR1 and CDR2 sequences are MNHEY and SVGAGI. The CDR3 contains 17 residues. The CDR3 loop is CASSYSSGTESSYEQYF. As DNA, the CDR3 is TGTGCCAGCAGTTACTCTTCCGGGACAGAGAGCTCCTACGAGCAGTACTTC.

CDR3 sequence (DNA): TGCGCCAGCAGCCTGAGGACTCCGACAGGGAGAGTCTACGAGCAGTACTTC. Its protein is CASSLRTPTGRVYEQYF. The chain couples TRBV5-1 to TRBJ2-7; TRBD1 matches 7 bases. Per germline, CDR1 SGHRS and CDR2 YFSETQ. J lost 3 bases, V lost 4 bases, and 16 bases had no gene match. The CDR3 has 17 amino acids. Filled out from reference TRBV5-1 and TRBJ2-7, the complete variable domain reads KAGVTQTPRYLIKTRGQQVTLSCSPISGHRSVSWYQQTPGQGLQFLFEYFSETQRNKGNFPGRFSGRQFSNSRSEMNVSTLELGDSALYLCASSLRTPTGRVYEQYFGPGTRLTVT.

The CDR3 here is CASSPWTWPYEQYF. CDR3 DNA sequence: TGTGCCAGCAGCCCTTGGACGTGGCCCTACGAGCAGTACTTC. The chain has TRBV7-2 and TRBJ2-7; the D is unclear. Trimming took 5 bases from V and 2 from J, leaving 13 bases between them. The CDR3 is 14 amino acids. Per germline, CDR1 SGHTA and CDR2 FQGNSA.

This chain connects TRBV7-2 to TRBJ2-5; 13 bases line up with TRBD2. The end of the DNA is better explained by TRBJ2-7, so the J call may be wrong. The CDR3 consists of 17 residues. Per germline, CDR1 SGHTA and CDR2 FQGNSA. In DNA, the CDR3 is TGTGCCAGCAGCTTAGCGCAACTAGCGGGGGGGCGGTACGAGCAGTACTTC. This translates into CASSLAQLAGGRYEQYF.

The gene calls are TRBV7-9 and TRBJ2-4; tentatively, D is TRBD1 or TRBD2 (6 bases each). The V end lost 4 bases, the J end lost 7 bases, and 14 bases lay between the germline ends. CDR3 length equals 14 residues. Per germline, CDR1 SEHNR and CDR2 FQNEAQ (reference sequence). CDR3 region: CASSSSTGGNIQYF. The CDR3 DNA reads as TGTGCCAGCAGCTCGTCGACAGGAGGGAACATTCAGTACTTC.

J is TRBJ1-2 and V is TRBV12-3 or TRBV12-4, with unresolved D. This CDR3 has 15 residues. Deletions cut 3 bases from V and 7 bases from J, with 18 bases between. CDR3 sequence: CASSFLSAEALGYTF. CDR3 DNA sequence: TGTGCCAGCAGTTTTCTGTCGGCAGAGGCGCTTGGCTACACCTTC.

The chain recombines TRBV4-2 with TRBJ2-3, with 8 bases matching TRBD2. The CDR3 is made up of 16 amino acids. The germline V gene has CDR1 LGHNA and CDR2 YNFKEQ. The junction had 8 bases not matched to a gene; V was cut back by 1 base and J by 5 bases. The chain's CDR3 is CASSQGRSGGVDTQYF. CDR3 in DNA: TGTGCCAGCAGCCAAGGTCGGAGCGGGGGAGTAGATACGCAGTATTTT.

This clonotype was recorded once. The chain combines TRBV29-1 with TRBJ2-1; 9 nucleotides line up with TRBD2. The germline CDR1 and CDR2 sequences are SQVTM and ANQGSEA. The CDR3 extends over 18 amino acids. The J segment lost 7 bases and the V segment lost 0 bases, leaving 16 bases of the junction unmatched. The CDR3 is CSVEEIEVRGLATNEQFF. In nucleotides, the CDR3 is TGCAGCGTTGAAGAGATCGAAGTAAGAGGACTAGCGACAAATGAGCAGTTCTTC.

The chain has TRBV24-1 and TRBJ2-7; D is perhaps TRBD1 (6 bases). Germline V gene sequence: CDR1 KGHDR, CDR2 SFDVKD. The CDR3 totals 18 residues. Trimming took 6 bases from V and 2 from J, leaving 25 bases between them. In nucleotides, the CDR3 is TGTGCCACCAGTAATTGCGAATCTACCCATGGACAGCCCTACGAGCAGTACTTC. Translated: CATSNCESTHGQPYEQYF.

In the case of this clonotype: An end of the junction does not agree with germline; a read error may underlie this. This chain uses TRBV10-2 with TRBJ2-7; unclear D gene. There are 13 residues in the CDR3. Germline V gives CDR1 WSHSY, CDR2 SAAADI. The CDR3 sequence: CASSATLPYGQYF. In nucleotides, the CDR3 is TGCGCCAGCAGTGCTACCCTCCCCTACGGGCAGTACTTC.

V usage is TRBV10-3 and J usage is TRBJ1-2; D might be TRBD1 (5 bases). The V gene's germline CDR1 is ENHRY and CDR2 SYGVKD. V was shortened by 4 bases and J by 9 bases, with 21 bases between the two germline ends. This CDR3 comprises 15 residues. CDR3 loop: CAISGTSDGGKSYTF. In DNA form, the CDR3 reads TGTGCCATCAGTGGGACCTCCGATGGGGGGAAGAGCTACACCTTC.